The present entry profiles one T cell receptor beta chain with its context. Its target is not known. This entry comes from a study of T cell repertoires in cytomegalovirus infection. Study at large: The authors relied on CMV epitopes, both recently identified HLA-C-restricted and well-studied HLA-B-restricted. In public TCR beta signatures, there were indications of both CMV infection and matching HLA type.

Each CDR3 protein is one row after TCRdb ran MiXCR on the reads. The table has 570,000 or so distinct CDR3 sequences, 35% to 50% seen once; the top ten hold around 46%. The sample here was cultured PBMCs, taken from culture after CMV antigen stimulation. This sequence originates from a human donor in good health (CMV status not recorded). Some clones in this sample may be carry-over from other donors' samples.

The chain's CDR3 is CASRIVGGSTEAFF. Here the CDR3 DNA reads TGTGCCAGCAGGATAGTAGGCGGGTCGACTGAAGCTTTCTTT. The gene calls are TRBV11-2 and TRBJ1-1; no reliable D call. Per germline, CDR1 SGHAT and CDR2 FQNNGV. This CDR3 is 14 amino acids long. V was pared by 6 bases and J by 5 bases, with 16 bases between.